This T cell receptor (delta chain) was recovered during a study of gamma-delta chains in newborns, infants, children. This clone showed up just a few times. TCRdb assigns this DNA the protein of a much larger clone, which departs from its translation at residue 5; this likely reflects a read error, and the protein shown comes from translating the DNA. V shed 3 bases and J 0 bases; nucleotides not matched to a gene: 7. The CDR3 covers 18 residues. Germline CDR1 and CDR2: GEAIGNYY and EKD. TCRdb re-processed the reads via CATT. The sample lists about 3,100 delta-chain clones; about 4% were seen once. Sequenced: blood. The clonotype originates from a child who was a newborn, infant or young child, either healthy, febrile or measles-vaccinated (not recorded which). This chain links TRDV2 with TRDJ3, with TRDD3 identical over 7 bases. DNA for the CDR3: TGTGCCTGTGACGTACTGGGGATTACCTCCTGGGACACCCGACAGATGTTTTTC. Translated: CACDVLGITSWDTRQMFF.